This T cell receptor beta chain was observed in a study of blood T cell repertoires in COVID-19. Assay: immunoSEQ multiplex PCR; the TCRdb copy retains only in-frame clones and omits some. This sample carries a few hundred thousand clones, 80% to 90% of them seen once, and the ten largest clones take over 2%. This clone occurred once. After removal of 5 bases from V and 4 bases from J, the junction contained 4 bases not matched to a gene. Germline values: CDR1 LGHDT, CDR2 YNNKEL (reference sequence). This CDR3 has 16 residues. The source material was PBMCs or T cells enriched from blood (not recorded which). This clonotype originated in a man younger than 40 who had recovered from COVID-19. The chain links TRBV3-1 (or the pseudogene TRBV3-2) to TRBJ2-2; 13 bases fit TRBD2. The CDR3 DNA is TGTGCCAGCAGCTATGGACTAGCGGGGGTCACCGGGGAGCTGTTTTTT. This gives the protein CASSYGLAGVTGELFF.